The sequence of this T cell receptor beta chain was determined in a study of T cells in Graves' hyperthyroidism and ophthalmopathy. On the study more broadly: The blood sample was taken at first diagnosis, before treatment began.

This clonotype was counted at least ten times. Germline values: CDR1 KGHDR, CDR2 SFDVKD. This CDR3 region has 13 residues. Trimming removed 10 bases from V and 2 bases from J, with 13 bases in between. A NOSPECS grade of at least 4, a Clinical Activity Score of at least 3 and duration under 3 months were recorded in ophthalmopathy patients. Isolation of PBMCs was performed on about 10 ml fresh peripheral blood. Amplification of TCR beta CDR3 regions used RNA as the template. Using the HTBI primer set, a first-round RT-PCR was run on the TCR CDR3. A single record per CDR3 protein comes from TCRdb applying MiXCR to the multiplex PCR reads. The data contain 500,000 to 750,000 distinct CDR3 sequences, approximately 14% of them singletons.

Sequencing input: blood. The sequence derives from a woman aged 18 to 35 with Graves' ophthalmopathy. The rearrangement links TRBV24-1 to TRBJ2-5, with D perhaps TRBD1 or TRBD2 (5 bases each). CDR3 coding DNA: TGTGCCACAGCCGGGACGGTGCAAGAGACCCAGTACTTC. Protein: CATAGTVQETQYF.